This is a list of T cell receptor beta chains from one sample in a study of T-cell reconstitution after alpha-beta-depleted transplantation in children. MiXCR, applied by TCRdb to the PCR reads, yields one record per CDR3 protein. The sample has a few hundred thousand distinct CDR3 sequences, about 18% seen once. The input for sequencing was PBMCs from the stem cell graft donor, taken from the stem cell graft. Receptor source: a human donor who donated a stem cell graft to a child with acute lymphoblastic leukemia. Each CDR3 is given with its conserved first and last residue. The D gene is left open where the match is weak. Expanded clones are given a class, and other clones once, few, many or no size at all.

j_call d_call clone_size v_call cdr3_nt cdr3_aa
TRBJ2-1 TRBD2 . TRBV20-1 TGCAGTGCTTTTACTAGCGGAGGACCCTACAATGAGCAGTTCTTC CSAFTSGGPYNEQFF
TRBJ2-7 TRBD1 few TRBV5-1 TGCGCCAGCAGCTGGACAGGGGACTCCTACTACGAGCAGTACTTC CASSWTGDSYYEQYF
TRBJ2-3 . few TRBV28 TGTGCCAGCACCTGGGGCCGCACAGATACGCAGTATTTT CASTWGRTDTQYF
TRBJ2-1 . . TRBV27 TGTGCCAGCAGTTCTTATACCGGGAGCCCCAAAAGGAGTGAGCAGTTCTTC CASSSYTGSPKRSEQFF
TRBJ1-2 TRBD1 . TRBV11-2 TGTGCCAGCAGCACCTCGGACAGGGGTGGCTACACCTTC CASSTSDRGGYTF
TRBJ2-2 . few TRBV29-1 TGCAGCGTTTACGGGGTCCTCAACACCGGGGAGCTGTTTTTT CSVYGVLNTGELFF
TRBJ1-1 . few TRBV30 TGTGCCTCGTCCAACAGGGCTGAGGCTTTCTTT CASSNRAEAFF
TRBJ1-1 TRBD1 . TRBV6-5 TGTGCCAGCAGTTCACAGGGACAGGGCTACGAAGCTTTCTTT CASSSQGQGYEAFF
TRBJ2-3 TRBD1 . TRBV27 TGTGCCAGCAGTTTATCACAGGGGTATAGCACAGATACGCAGTATTTT CASSLSQGYSTDTQYF
TRBJ2-1 TRBD2 . TRBV24-1 TGTGCCACCACTAGCGGAAGCCTACAATACAATGAGCAGTTCTTC CATTSGSLQYNEQFF
TRBJ2-1 . once TRBV7-2 TGTGCCAGCAGCTCACATGGGTCCGGGCGACTGATCAATGAGCAGTTCTTC CASSSHGSGRLINEQFF
TRBJ1-2 TRBD1 . TRBV20-1 TGCAGTTCCACAGGGGTAGGAGGCTACACCTTC CSSTGVGGYTF
TRBJ2-3 TRBD2 many TRBV29-1 TGCAGCGTTGTGCTAGCGGGAGGTCTCACAGATACGCAGTATTTT CSVVLAGGLTDTQYF
TRBJ2-1 TRBD2 . TRBV5-1 TGCGCCAGCAGCCCGTTGTTTGGCGGGGGAACTTACAATGAGCAGTTCTTC CASSPLFGGGTYNEQFF
TRBJ2-7 . few TRBV20-1 TGCAGTCCACGTACCGCCTACGAGCAGTACTTC CSPRTAYEQYF
TRBJ2-5 TRBD1 . TRBV5-5 TGTGCCAGCAGCGGGGACAGAAAAGAGACCCAGTACTTC CASSGDRKETQYF
TRBJ2-6 . few TRBV5-1 TGCGCCAGCAGCCAAACGTTCTCTGGGGCCAACGTCCTGACTTTC CASSQTFSGANVLTF
TRBJ2-1 . few TRBV20-1 TGCAGTGCTGAGACTAGGTTAACGTCTGAGCAGTTCTTC CSAETRLTSEQFF
TRBJ2-7 TRBD2 . TRBV7-9 TGTGCCAGCAGCTTAGCCCTGACTAGCCGCTACGAGCAGTACTTC CASSLALTSRYEQYF
TRBJ2-1 . . TRBV5-1 TGCGCCAGCAAGGATCTTTACAATGAGCAGTTCTTC CASKDLYNEQFF
TRBJ1-2 TRBD1 few TRBV30 TGTGCCTGGAGTTTAGAATCCGGGACAGGGGGTTCTGGCTACACCTTC CAWSLESGTGGSGYTF
TRBJ2-3 TRBD1 . TRBV15 TGTGCCACCAGCAGAGACCGGGACAGGGGCACAGATACGCAGTATTTT CATSRDRDRGTDTQYF
TRBJ2-5 TRBD2 . TRBV12-3/TRBV12-4 TGTGCCAGCAGCCTGGCTAGCGGGAGCCAGACCCAGTACTTC CASSLASGSQTQYF
TRBJ1-1 . few TRBV29-1 TGCAGCGTTATCCCAGGGACTATGAACACTGAAGCTTTCTTT CSVIPGTMNTEAFF
TRBJ1-5 TRBD1 few TRBV18 TGTGCCAGCTCACGGATAGGACAGGGGCTTCAGCCCCAGCATTTT CASSRIGQGLQPQHF
TRBJ1-4 TRBD1 few TRBV12-3/TRBV12-4 TGTGCCAGCAGGGACAGGGGTGAAAAACTGTTTTTT CASRDRGEKLFF